This record looks at one T cell receptor (beta chain) sequence and its context. Data came from immunoSEQ multiplex PCR; TCRdb stores just in-frame clones and leaves some out. Altogether around 150,000 clones are present, about 90% being singletons, with the ten largest covering approximately 12%. This entry is derived from a study of control samples from healthy donors and cancer patients. The germline gives CDR1 DFQATT, CDR2 SNEGSKA (reference sequence). Trimming stripped 4 bases from V and 7 bases from J, with 8 bases between. The CDR3 extends over 10 amino acids. This chain links TRBV20-1 with TRBJ2-7; TRBD2 might be the D (5 bases). Material for sequencing was blood. The sequence was collected from a man in his thirties or forties in good health. The CDR3 region is CSATREEQYF. CDR3 nucleotides: TGCAGTGCTACCCGGGAAGAGCAGTACTTC.